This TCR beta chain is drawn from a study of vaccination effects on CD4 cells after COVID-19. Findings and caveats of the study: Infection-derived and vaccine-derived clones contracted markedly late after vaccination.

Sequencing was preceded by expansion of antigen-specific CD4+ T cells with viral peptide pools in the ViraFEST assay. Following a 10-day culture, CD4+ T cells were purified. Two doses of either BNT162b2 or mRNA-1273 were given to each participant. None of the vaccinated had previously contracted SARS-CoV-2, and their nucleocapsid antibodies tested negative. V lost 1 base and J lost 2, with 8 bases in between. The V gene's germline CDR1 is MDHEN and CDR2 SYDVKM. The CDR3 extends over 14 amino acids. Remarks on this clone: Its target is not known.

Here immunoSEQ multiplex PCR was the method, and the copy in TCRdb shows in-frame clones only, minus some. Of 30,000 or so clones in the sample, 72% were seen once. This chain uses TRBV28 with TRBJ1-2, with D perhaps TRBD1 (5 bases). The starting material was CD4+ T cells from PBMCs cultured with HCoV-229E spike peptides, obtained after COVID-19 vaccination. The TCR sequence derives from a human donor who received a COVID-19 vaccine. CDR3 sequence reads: CASSLLGVNYGYTF. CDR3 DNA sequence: TGTGCCAGCAGTTTATTAGGGGTAAACTATGGCTACACCTTC.